The rows below give T cell receptor beta chains drawn from one sample of a study of blood T cell repertoires in COVID-19. Generated by immunoSEQ multiplex PCR, the TCRdb table keeps only in-frame clones and is missing some. The table has fewer than 300,000 clones, less than 90% seen once. Sequencing was carried out using peripheral blood. All receptors come from a woman in her seventies with active or convalescent COVID-19. The CDR3 runs from the conserved cysteine through the conserved F or W. D genes are given only for firm matches. Expanded clones get a size class; other rows say once, few or many, or leave the size out.

>NA|TRBV27|TRBD2|TRBJ2-1
TGTGCCAGCAGTTTATCTAGCGGGAGTGTCTACAATGAGCAGTTCTTC
CASSLSSGSVYNEQFF
>NA|TRBV15|NA|TRBJ2-2
TGTGCCACCAGCAGAGATCTTGAGAATGTGGGGGAGCTGTTTTTT
CATSRDLENVGELFF
>NA|TRBV11-2|NA|TRBJ2-7
TGTGCCAGCAAATTAACGGGAGAGCAGTACTTC
CASKLTGEQYF
>NA|TRBV19|TRBD2|TRBJ2-1
TGTGCCAGTAGTTATCGGACTAGCGGAGGGGGGCTGGGTGAGCAGTTCTTC
CASSYRTSGGGLGEQFF
>NA|TRBV29-1|NA|TRBJ2-7
TGCAGCGTCCCCCAAGCCAAGCAGTACTTC
CSVPQAKQYF
>NA|TRBV9|NA|TRBJ2-7
TGTGCCAGCAGCGGGGAGGTGAAGCCCTACGAGCAGTACTTC
CASSGEVKPYEQYF
>NA|TRBV5-1|TRBD1|TRBJ1-5
TGCGCCAGCAGCCCGGGACAGGTTGGGCAGCCCCAGCATTTT
CASSPGQVGQPQHF
>NA|TRBV2|NA|TRBJ1-1
TGTGCCAGCAACCGGGATCAGGACACTGAAGCTTTCTTT
CASNRDQDTEAFF
>NA|TRBV6-5|NA|TRBJ2-1
TGTGCCAGCAGTTACGGCGCGGGTAGCTCCTACAATGAGCAGTTCTTC
CASSYGAGSSYNEQFF
>once|TRBV2|NA|TRBJ1-2
TGTGCCAGCAGTGTAGAAGAAGGGGTGGAGGGCTACACCTTC
CASSVEEGVEGYTF
>NA|TRBV5-1|TRBD1|TRBJ1-6
TGCGCCAGCAGCATCGGACAGGGTGGATCACCCCTCCACTTT
CASSIGQGGSPLHF
>NA|TRBV6-5|TRBD2|TRBJ2-5
TGTGCCAGCGGGTTAGCGGGAGGGCCCCAAGAGACCCAGTACTTC
CASGLAGGPQETQYF
>NA|TRBV2|NA|TRBJ1-2
TGTGCCAGCAAGAGGGTCATGGGATCGGAAGCCTACACCTTC
CASKRVMGSEAYTF
>NA|TRBV28|NA|TRBJ1-2
TGTGCCAGCAGCTTCCGGGACAACTTTAACTATGGCTACACCTTC
CASSFRDNFNYGYTF
>NA|TRBV14|NA|TRBJ2-3
TGTGCCAGCAGCCACGCAGCGGTTCCCATAAGGCAGTATTTT
CASSHAAVPIRQYF
>NA|TRBV2|NA|TRBJ2-1
TGTGCCAGCAGTGTCCAGGGGATTTACAATGAGCAGTTCTTC
CASSVQGIYNEQFF
>NA|TRBV5-1|NA|TRBJ2-1
TGCGCCAGCAGCTTGGGGGGACACTCCTACAATGAGCAGTTCTTC
CASSLGGHSYNEQFF
>once|TRBV28|NA|TRBJ2-3
TGTGCCAGCAGTTTTCTCACTCCTAGCACAGATACGCAGTATTTT
CASSFLTPSTDTQYF
>NA|TRBV10-3|TRBD1|TRBJ2-7
TGTGCCATCAGTCTGGACAGGGGGTTAACCTACGAGCAGTACTTC
CAISLDRGLTYEQYF
>NA|TRBV5-1|TRBD1|TRBJ1-2
TGCGCCAGCAGCCCCGGACAGGGAGTGACCTATGGCTACACCTTC
CASSPGQGVTYGYTF
>NA|TRBV13|NA|TRBJ2-7
TGTGCCAGCACCCTAGGACGGGACGAGCAGTACTTC
CASTLGRDEQYF
>once|TRBV5-1|NA|TRBJ1-5
TGCGCCAGCAGCCTCGGAGGGCAGACAAATCAGCCCCAGCATTTT
CASSLGGQTNQPQHF
>NA|TRBV11-2|NA|TRBJ1-1
TGTGCCAGCAGCTCATACTCTGAAGCTTTCTTT
CASSSYSEAFF
>NA|TRBV29-1|TRBD2|TRBJ2-7
TGCAGCGTTGCCTGGCGGGGGTGGGGTCAGGAGCAGTACTTC
CSVAWRGWGQEQYF
>many|TRBV7-8|TRBD1|TRBJ1-2
TGTGCCAGCAGCTACCGGGACAGGGGTGGCTACACCTTC
CASSYRDRGGYTF
>NA|TRBV4-1|TRBD2|TRBJ2-2
TGCGCCAGCAGCCAAGATCGGGGCGGGAGGGGGACCGGGGAGCTGTTTTTT
CASSQDRGGRGTGELFF
>NA|TRBV11-2|NA|TRBJ1-5
TGTGCCAGCAGCTTAGTGGGAGGGCCCCAGCATTTT
CASSLVGGPQHF
>NA|TRBV5-8|TRBD1|TRBJ1-1
TGTGCCAGCAGCGTACAGGGGGCCGAAGCTTTCTTT
CASSVQGAEAFF
>NA|TRBV6-5|TRBD2|TRBJ2-7
TGTGCCAGCAGCGTAGCGGGTAACTCCTACGAGCAGTACTTC
CASSVAGNSYEQYF
>few|TRBV5-8|NA|TRBJ2-3
TGTGCCAGCAGCTTCGGGCTAGCGAGAGATACGCAGTATTTT
CASSFGLARDTQYF
>NA|TRBV5-1|TRBD1|TRBJ1-2
TGCGCCAGCAGCTTGAGGGGACAGGGAAAGGTTTATGGCTACACCTTC
CASSLRGQGKVYGYTF
>NA|TRBV18|NA|TRBJ2-3
TGTGCCAGCTCACCCCCCCCGTATGCAGATACGCAGTATTTT
CASSPPPYADTQYF
>NA|TRBV5-4|NA|TRBJ2-2
TGTGCCAGCAGCTTGGCCCTGCGGAAGAACACCGGGGAGCTGTTTTTT
CASSLALRKNTGELFF
>NA|TRBV6-5|NA|TRBJ2-5
TGTGCCAGCAGCACCACCCGGGAGACCCAGTACTTC
CASSTTRETQYF
>NA|TRBV2|NA|TRBJ1-2
TGTGCCAGCCTCAGGGCAGGGCCTACTCTTAACTATGGCTACACCTTC
CASLRAGPTLNYGYTF
>NA|TRBV5-1|TRBD1|TRBJ1-2
TGCGCCAGCAGCTCCGGGACAGGGAATGGCTACACCTTC
CASSSGTGNGYTF
>NA|TRBV6-5|TRBD1|TRBJ2-4
TGTGCCAGCAGCCAAGGGGGCCCCGGAAACATTCAGTACTTC
CASSQGGPGNIQYF
>NA|TRBV7-9|NA|TRBJ2-5
TGTGCCAGCAGCTCTACAACGGGGTACCAAGAGACCCAGTACTTC
CASSSTTGYQETQYF
>NA|TRBV27|TRBD1|TRBJ2-2
TGTGCCAGCAGTTCTCCGACAGGGGCGGGCACCGGGGAGCTGTTTTTT
CASSSPTGAGTGELFF
>NA|TRBV9|NA|TRBJ2-5
TGTGCCAGCAGCCCCCTAGCTTTCCAAGAGACCCAGTACTTC
CASSPLAFQETQYF
>NA|TRBV12-3/TRBV12-4|NA|TRBJ2-3
TGTGCCAGCAGCCGTACAGATACGCAGTATTTT
CASSRTDTQYF
>NA|TRBV4-3|TRBD2|TRBJ2-5
TGCGCCAGCAGCCAAGAGTTGGAAGGGACTAGGGAGTACTTC
CASSQELEGTREYF
>NA|TRBV7-9|NA|TRBJ2-7
TGTGCCAGCAGCTTCGGCGCAGGGGTAGACGGGCAGTACTTC
CASSFGAGVDGQYF
>NA|TRBV3-1/TRBV3-2|TRBD2|TRBJ2-3
TGTGCCAGCAGCCAAGGGACTAGCCGCACAGATACGCAGTATTTT
CASSQGTSRTDTQYF
>NA|TRBV19|NA|TRBJ1-4
TGTGCCAGTAGTATATCGGGCAGGGGTGTTTATAATGAAAAACTGTTTTTT
CASSISGRGVYNEKLFF
>NA|TRBV29-1|NA|TRBJ2-5
TGCAGCGTTGAAGGCGCTGAAGAGACCCAGTACTTC
CSVEGAEETQYF
>NA|TRBV5-1|TRBD2|TRBJ2-7
TGCGCCAGCAGCTTGGGAGCGGGAGGACCCTACGAGCAGTACTTC
CASSLGAGGPYEQYF
>many|TRBV5-1|TRBD2|TRBJ2-7
TGCGCCAGCAGCTTGGGACTAGCGGGGACCCTCAACGAGCAGTACTTC
CASSLGLAGTLNEQYF